This T cell receptor beta chain was sequenced for a study of post-analysis software for immune sequencing data. Prepared TCR beta cDNA libraries contained unique molecular identifiers. Input populations of roughly 0.95 to 10 million T cells gave rise to around 480,000 cDNA molecules. TCRdb re-called the PCR reads through MiXCR, storing one row per CDR3 protein. Found here are 750,000 to 900,000 distinct CDR3 sequences, more than 45% of them singletons; the top ten hold roughly 4.9%. The receptor's source is a girl aged 10 to 17 with multiple sclerosis. Sequencing input: blood.

The CDR3: CSGSYRQETQYF. The DNA of the CDR3 is TGCAGCGGTTCGTACAGACAAGAGACCCAGTACTTC. J is TRBJ2-5 and V is TRBV29-1; D not certain. Trimming removed 7 bases from V and 2 bases from J, with 11 bases in between. Germline CDR1 and CDR2: SQVTM and ANQGSEA. CDR3 length equals 12 residues.